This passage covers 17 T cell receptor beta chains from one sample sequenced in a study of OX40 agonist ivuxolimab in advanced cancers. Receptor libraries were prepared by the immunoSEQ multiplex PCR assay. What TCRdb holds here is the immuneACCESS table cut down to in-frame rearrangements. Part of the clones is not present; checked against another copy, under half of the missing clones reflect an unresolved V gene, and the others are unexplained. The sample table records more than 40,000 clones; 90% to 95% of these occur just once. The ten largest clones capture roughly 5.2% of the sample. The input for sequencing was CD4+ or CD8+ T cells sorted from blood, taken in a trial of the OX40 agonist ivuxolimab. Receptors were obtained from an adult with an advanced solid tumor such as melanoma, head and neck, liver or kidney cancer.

DNA for the CDR3: TGTGCCAGCAGCTTGGAGGGAGGGGAGCAGTTCTTC. This encodes CASSLEGGEQFF. This chain uses TRBV7-9 with TRBJ2-1; TRBD2 matches at 7 bases. After removal of 3 bases from V and 10 bases from J, the junction contained 3 bases not matched to a gene. The CDR3 is made up of 12 amino acids. Germline V gives CDR1 SEHNR, CDR2 FQNEAQ (reference sequence).

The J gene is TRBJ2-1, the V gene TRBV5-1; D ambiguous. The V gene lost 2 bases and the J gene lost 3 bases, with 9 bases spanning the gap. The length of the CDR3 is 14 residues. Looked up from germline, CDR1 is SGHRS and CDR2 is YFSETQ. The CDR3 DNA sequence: TGCGCCAGCAGCTTATTACAGCACTACAATGAGCAGTTCTTC. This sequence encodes CASSLLQHYNEQFF.

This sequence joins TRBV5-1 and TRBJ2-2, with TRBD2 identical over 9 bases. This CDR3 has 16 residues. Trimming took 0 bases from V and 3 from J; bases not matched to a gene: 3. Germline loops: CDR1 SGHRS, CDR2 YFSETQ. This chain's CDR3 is CASSLVSGSDTGELFF. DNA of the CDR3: TGCGCCAGCAGCTTGGTTAGCGGGAGTGACACCGGGGAGCTGTTTTTT.

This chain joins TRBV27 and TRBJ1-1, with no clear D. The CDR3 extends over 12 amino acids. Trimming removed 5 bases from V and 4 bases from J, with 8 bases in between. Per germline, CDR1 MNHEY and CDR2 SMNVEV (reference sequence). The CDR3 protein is CASSPPGTEAFF. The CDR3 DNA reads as TGTGCCAGCAGTCCCCCCGGCACTGAAGCTTTCTTT.

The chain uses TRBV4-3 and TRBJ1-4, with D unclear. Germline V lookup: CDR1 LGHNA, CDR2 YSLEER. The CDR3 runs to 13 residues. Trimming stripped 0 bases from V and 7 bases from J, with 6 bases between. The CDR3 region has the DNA TGCGCCAGCAGCCAAGAGGAAACTGAAAAACTGTTTTTT. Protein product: CASSQEETEKLFF.

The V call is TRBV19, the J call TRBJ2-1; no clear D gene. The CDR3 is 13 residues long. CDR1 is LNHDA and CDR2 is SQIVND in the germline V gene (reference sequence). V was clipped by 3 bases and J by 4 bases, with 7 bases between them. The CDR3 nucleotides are TGTGCCAGTAGTATCGCAGTTTACAATGAGCAGTTCTTC. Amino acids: CASSIAVYNEQFF. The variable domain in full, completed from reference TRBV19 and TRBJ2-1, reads DGGITQSPKYLFRKEGQNVTLSCEQNLNHDAMYWYRQDPGQGLRLIYYSQIVNDFQKGDIAEGYSVSREKKESFPLTVTSAQKNPTAFYLCASSIAVYNEQFFGPGTRLTVL.

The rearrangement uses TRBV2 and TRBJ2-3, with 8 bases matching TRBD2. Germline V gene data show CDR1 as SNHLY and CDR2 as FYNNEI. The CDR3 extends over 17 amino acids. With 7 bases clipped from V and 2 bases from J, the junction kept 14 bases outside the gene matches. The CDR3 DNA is TGTGCCAGCATAGGCGGGGGGCCAGCAACCTTCACAGATACGCAGTATTTT. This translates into CASIGGGPATFTDTQYF.

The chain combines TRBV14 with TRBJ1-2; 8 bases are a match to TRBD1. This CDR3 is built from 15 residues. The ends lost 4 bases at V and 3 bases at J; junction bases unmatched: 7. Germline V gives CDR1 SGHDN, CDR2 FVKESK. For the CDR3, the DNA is TGTGCCAGCAGCCCCGGGACAGGAGAAGACTATGGCTACACCTTC. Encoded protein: CASSPGTGEDYGYTF. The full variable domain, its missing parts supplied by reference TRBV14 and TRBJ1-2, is EAGVTQFPSHSVIEKGQTVTLRCDPISGHDNLYWYRRVMGKEIKFLLHFVKESKQDESGMPNNRFLAERTGGTYSTLKVQPAELEDSGVYFCASSPGTGEDYGYTFGSGTRLTVV.

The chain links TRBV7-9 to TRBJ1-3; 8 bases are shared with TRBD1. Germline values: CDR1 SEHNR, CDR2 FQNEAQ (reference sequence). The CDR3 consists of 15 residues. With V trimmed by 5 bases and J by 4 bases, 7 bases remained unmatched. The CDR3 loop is CASSILGDRGNTIYF. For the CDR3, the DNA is TGTGCCAGCAGCATCTTAGGGGACAGGGGAAACACCATATATTTT.

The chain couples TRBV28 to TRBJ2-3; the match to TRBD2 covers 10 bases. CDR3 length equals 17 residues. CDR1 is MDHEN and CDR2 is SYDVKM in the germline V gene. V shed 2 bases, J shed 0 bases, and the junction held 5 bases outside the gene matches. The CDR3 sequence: CASSLEREGPSTDTQYF. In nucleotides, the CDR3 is TGTGCCAGCAGTTTAGAGCGGGAGGGCCCAAGCACAGATACGCAGTATTTT.

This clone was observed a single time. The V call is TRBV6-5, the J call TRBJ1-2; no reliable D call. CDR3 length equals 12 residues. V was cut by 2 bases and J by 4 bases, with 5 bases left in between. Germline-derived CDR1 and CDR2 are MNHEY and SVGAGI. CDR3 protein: CASSYDGYGYTF. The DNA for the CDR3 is TGTGCCAGCAGTTACGACGGCTATGGCTACACCTTC.

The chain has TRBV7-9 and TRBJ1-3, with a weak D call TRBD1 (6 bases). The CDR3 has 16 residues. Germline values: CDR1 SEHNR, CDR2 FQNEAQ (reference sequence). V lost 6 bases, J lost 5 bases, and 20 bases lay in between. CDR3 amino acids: CASRPSSGTPRNTIYF. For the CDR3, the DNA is TGTGCCAGCAGACCCTCCTCCGGGACACCGCGAAACACCATATATTTT.

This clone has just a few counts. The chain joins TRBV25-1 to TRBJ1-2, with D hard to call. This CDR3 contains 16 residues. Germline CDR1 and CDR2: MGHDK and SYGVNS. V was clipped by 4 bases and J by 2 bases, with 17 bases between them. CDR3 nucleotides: TGTGCCAGCAGTGCAGACCGTTGGTCAGTCAACTATGGCTACACCTTC. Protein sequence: CASSADRWSVNYGYTF.

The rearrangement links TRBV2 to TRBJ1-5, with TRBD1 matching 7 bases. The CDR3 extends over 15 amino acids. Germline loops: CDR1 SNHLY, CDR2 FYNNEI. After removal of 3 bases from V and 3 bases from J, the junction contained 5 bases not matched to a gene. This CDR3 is CASSEGQRPNQPQHF. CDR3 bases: TGTGCCAGCAGTGAGGGACAGAGACCCAATCAGCCCCAGCATTTT.

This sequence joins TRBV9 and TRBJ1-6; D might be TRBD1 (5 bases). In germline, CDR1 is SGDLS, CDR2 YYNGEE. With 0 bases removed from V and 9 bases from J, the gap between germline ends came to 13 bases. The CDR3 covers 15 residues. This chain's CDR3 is CASSVAMGLASPLHF. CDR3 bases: TGTGCCAGCAGCGTAGCTATGGGGCTAGCTTCACCCCTCCACTTT.

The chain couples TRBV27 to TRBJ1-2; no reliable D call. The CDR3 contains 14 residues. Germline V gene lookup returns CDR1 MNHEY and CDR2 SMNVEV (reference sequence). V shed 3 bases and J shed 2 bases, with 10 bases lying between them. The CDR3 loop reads CASSFFGGNYGYTF. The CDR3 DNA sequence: TGTGCCAGCAGTTTCTTTGGCGGGAACTATGGCTACACCTTC.

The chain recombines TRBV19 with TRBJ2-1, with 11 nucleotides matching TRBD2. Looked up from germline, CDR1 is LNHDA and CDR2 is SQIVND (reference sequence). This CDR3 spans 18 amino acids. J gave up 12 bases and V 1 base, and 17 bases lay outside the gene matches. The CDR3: CASSIGPHSGGASSGQFF. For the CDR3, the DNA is TGTGCCAGTAGTATAGGACCACATAGCGGGGGGGCTAGCAGTGGGCAGTTCTTC.